Sequencing of this T cell receptor beta chain was carried out in a study of OX40 agonist ivuxolimab in advanced cancers. Profiling relied on immunoSEQ multiplex PCR, and the TCRdb table lists in-frame clones only, not all of them. The repertoire holds tens of thousands of clones, about 80% seen once, with under 2% in the top ten. This CDR3 spans 14 amino acids. Trimming took off 4 bases at V and 3 bases at J, with 14 bases between the two ends. The V and J genes are TRBV5-3 and TRBJ2-7; a possible D gene is TRBD1 (6 bases). TRBV5-3 falls under the ORF class, with uncertain function. This specimen was CD4+ or CD8+ T cells sorted from blood, taken in a trial of the OX40 agonist ivuxolimab. The clonotype comes from an adult with an advanced solid tumor such as melanoma, head and neck, liver or kidney cancer. The CDR3 DNA reads as TGTGCCAGAAGCGGGCCCCGGGACAACTACGAGCAGTACTTC. Amino acids: CARSGPRDNYEQYF.